These T cell receptor beta chains were read from a single sample in a study of blood T cell repertoires in COVID-19. Here immunoSEQ multiplex PCR was the method, and the copy in TCRdb shows in-frame clones only, minus some. The table has around 270,000 clones, 88% seen once; the top ten hold over 2.5%. Sequencing used PBMCs or T cells enriched from blood (not recorded which). The receptors derive from a woman aged 40 to 49 who had been exposed to COVID-19. CDR3s include the opening cysteine and the closing phenylalanine or tryptophan. A D gene is named only where the DNA matches it firmly.

TRBJ1-3 | - | TRBV4-2 | CASSQVGSSTGNTIYF | TGTGCCAGCAGCCAAGTAGGGAGTTCGACTGGAAACACCATATATTTT
TRBJ2-3 | TRBD2 | TRBV18 | CASSPSGNGGLHTQYF | TGTGCCAGCTCACCGAGTGGTAACGGGGGGTTACATACGCAGTATTTT
TRBJ2-2 | - | TRBV27 | CASSSTGITRGTGELFF | TGTGCCAGCAGCTCAACCGGGATCACTCGAGGGACCGGGGAGCTGTTTTTT
TRBJ1-1 | - | TRBV2 | CASSEARQGNTEAFF | TGTGCCAGCAGTGAAGCGCGTCAGGGGAACACTGAAGCTTTCTTT
TRBJ2-7 | - | TRBV7-2 | CASSLEQGKGVGYEQYF | TGTGCCAGCAGCTTAGAACAGGGTAAGGGTGTTGGATACGAGCAGTACTTC
TRBJ1-6 | TRBD1 | TRBV7-9 | CASSGTGGGNSPLHF | TGTGCCAGCAGCGGTACAGGGGGCGGGAATTCACCCCTCCACTTT
TRBJ1-5 | - | TRBV7-2 | CASSLGSGGSNQPQHF | TGTGCCAGCAGCTTAGGTTCCGGGGGGAGCAATCAGCCCCAGCATTTT
TRBJ1-2 | - | TRBV14 | CASSQDPRVGHGYTF | TGTGCCAGCAGCCAAGATCCCCGGGTCGGCCATGGCTACACCTTC
TRBJ1-1 | TRBD1 | TRBV7-2 | CASSPYRGNTEAFF | TGTGCCAGCAGTCCCTACAGGGGGAACACTGAAGCTTTCTTT
TRBJ1-1 | - | TRBV7-9 | CASSPQGLTEAFF | TGTGCCAGCAGCCCACAGGGTCTCACTGAAGCTTTCTTT
TRBJ1-2 | TRBD1 | TRBV27 | CASSATGTGPRAYGYTF | TGTGCCAGCAGCGCGACCGGGACAGGACCTCGGGCCTATGGCTACACCTTC
TRBJ2-1 | TRBD2 | TRBV6-5 | CASRSGTSGGNEQFF | TGTGCCAGCAGGAGCGGGACTAGCGGGGGGAATGAGCAGTTCTTC
TRBJ2-1 | TRBD2 | TRBV4-2 | CASSQDPGLAGANEQFF | TGTGCCAGCAGCCAAGATCCTGGTCTAGCGGGAGCTAATGAGCAGTTCTTC